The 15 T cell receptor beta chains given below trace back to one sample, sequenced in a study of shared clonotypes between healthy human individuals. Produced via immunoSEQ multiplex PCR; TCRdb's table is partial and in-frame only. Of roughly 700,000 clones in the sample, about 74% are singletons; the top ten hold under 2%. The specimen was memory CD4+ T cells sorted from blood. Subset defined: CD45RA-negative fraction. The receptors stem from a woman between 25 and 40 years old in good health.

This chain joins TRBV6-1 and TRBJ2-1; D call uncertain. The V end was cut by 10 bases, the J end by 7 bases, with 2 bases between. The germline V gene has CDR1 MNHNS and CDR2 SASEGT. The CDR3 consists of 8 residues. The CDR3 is CATNEQFF. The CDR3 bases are TGTGCCACAAATGAGCAGTTCTTC.

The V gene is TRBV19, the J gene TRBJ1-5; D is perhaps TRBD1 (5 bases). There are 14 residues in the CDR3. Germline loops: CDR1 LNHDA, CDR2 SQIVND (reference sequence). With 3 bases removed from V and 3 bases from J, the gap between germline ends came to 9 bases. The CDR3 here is CASSIPGFNQPQHF. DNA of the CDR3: TGTGCCAGTAGTATCCCAGGGTTCAATCAGCCCCAGCATTTT.

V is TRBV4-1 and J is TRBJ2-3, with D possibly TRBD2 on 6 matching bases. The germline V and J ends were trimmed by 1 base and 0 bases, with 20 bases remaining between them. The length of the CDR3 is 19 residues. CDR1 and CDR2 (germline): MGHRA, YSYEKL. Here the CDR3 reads CASSQGLGLALESTDTQYF. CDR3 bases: TGCGCCAGCAGCCAAGGCTTGGGGCTAGCGCTAGAGAGCACAGATACGCAGTATTTT.

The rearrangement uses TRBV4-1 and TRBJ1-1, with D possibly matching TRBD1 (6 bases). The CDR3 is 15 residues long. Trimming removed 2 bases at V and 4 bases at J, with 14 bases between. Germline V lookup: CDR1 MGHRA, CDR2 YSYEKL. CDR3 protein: CASSQLEQGFTEAFF. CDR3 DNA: TGCGCCAGCAGCCAACTGGAACAGGGATTCACTGAAGCTTTCTTT.

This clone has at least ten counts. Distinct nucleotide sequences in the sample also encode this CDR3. CDR3 bases: TGTGCCAGCAGCGACTATGGCTACACCTTC. Residues: CASSDYGYTF. The rearrangement links TRBV7-2 to TRBJ1-2; unclear D gene. The CDR3 is 10 residues long. V dropped 5 bases and J dropped 3 bases, with 1 base sitting between them. Looked up from germline, CDR1 is SGHTA and CDR2 is FQGNSA.

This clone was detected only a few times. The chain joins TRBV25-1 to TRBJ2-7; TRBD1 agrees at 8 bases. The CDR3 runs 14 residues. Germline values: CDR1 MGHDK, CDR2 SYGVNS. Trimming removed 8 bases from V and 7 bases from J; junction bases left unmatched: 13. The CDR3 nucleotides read TGTGCCAGCCAAACAGGACAGGGTTTGAGGGAGCAGTACTTC. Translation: CASQTGQGLREQYF.

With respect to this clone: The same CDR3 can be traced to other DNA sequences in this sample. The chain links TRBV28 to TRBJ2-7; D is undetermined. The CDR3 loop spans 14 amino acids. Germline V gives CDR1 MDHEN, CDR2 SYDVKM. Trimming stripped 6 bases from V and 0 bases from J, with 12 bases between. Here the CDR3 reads CASSFSAYSYEQYF. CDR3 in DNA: TGTGCCAGCAGCTTCTCCGCTTACTCCTACGAGCAGTACTTC.

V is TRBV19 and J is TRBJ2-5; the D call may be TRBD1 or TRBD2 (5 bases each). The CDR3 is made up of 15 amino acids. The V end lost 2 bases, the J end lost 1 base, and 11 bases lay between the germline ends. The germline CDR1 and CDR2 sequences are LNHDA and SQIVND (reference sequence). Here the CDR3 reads CASSIIVGTQETQYF. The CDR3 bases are TGTGCCAGTAGTATAATCGTAGGGACCCAAGAGACCCAGTACTTC.

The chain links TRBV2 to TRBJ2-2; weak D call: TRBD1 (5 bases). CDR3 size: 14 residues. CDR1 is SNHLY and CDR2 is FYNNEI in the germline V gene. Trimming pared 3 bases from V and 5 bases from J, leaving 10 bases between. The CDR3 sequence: CASSDQGGTGELFF. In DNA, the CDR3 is TGTGCCAGCAGTGACCAGGGTGGTACCGGGGAGCTGTTTTTT.

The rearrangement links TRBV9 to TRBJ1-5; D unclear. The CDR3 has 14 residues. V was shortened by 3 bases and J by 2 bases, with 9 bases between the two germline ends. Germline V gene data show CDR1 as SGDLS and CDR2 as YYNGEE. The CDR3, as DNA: TGTGCCAGCAGCGCGGGAAGGGGCAATCAGCCCCAGCATTTT. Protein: CASSAGRGNQPQHF.

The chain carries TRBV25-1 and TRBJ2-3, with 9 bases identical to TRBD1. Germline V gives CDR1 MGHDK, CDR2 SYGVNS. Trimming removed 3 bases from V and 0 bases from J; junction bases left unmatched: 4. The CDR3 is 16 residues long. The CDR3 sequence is CASSEDRGFSTDTQYF. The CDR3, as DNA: TGTGCCAGCAGTGAGGACAGGGGATTTAGCACAGATACGCAGTATTTT.

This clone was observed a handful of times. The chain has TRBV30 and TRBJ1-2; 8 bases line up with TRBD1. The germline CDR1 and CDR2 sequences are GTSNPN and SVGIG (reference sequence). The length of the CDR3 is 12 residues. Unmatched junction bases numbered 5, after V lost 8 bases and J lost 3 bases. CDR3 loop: CAGDRGHYGYTF. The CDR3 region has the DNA TGTGCCGGCGACAGGGGCCACTATGGCTACACCTTC.

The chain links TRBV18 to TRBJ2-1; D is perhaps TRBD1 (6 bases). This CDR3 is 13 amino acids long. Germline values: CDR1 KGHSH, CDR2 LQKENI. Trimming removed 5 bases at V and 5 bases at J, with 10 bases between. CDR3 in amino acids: CASSANRDNEQFF. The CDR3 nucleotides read TGTGCCAGCTCAGCAAACAGGGACAATGAGCAGTTCTTC.

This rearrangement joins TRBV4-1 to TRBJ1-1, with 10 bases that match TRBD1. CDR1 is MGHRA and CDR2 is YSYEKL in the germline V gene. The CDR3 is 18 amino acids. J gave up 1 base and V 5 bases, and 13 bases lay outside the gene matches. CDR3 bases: TGCGCCAGCAGCATGCGACAGGGGGCCCTGGTTGGGAACACTGAAGCTTTCTTT. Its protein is CASSMRQGALVGNTEAFF.

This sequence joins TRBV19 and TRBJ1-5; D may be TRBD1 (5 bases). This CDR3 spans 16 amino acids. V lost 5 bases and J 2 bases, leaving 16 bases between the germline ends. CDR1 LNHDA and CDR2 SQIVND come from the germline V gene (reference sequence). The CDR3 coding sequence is TGTGCCAGTAGTTTTATGAAAGGGGACGGCAATCAGCCCCAGCATTTT. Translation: CASSFMKGDGNQPQHF.